This TCR beta chain was sequenced for a study of OX40 agonist ivuxolimab in advanced cancers. The overall study: The mean age was around 56 years, ranging from about 23 to 79, with around four fifths of participants male.

This CDR3 comprises 13 residues. From germline, CDR1 is WNHNN and CDR2 SYGVQD (reference sequence). The V gene lost 6 bases and the J gene lost 0 bases, with 8 bases spanning the gap. The study, taken as a whole, reports: Partial responders dosed at 0.1-3.0 mg/kg displayed clonal expansion ranking among the lowest.

Autoimmune disease history or systemic immunosuppression excluded patients. Sampling times: baseline, cycle 4 day 1, cycle 7 day 1. Some clones are missing from TCRdb's copy, which holds only in-frame ones; the method was immunoSEQ multiplex PCR. The sample consists of tens of thousands of clones, around 83% of them appearing once. On this clone itself: Its cognate antigen is unknown.

This TCR was recovered from an adult with an advanced solid tumor such as melanoma, head and neck, liver or kidney cancer. The sample consisted of CD4+ or CD8+ T cells sorted from blood, taken in a trial of the OX40 agonist ivuxolimab. The chain recombines TRBV10-1 with TRBJ1-1; tentatively, D is TRBD1 (5 bases). The CDR3 DNA reads TGCGCCAGCAGGACAGAAATGAACACTGAAGCTTTCTTT. Its protein is CASRTEMNTEAFF.